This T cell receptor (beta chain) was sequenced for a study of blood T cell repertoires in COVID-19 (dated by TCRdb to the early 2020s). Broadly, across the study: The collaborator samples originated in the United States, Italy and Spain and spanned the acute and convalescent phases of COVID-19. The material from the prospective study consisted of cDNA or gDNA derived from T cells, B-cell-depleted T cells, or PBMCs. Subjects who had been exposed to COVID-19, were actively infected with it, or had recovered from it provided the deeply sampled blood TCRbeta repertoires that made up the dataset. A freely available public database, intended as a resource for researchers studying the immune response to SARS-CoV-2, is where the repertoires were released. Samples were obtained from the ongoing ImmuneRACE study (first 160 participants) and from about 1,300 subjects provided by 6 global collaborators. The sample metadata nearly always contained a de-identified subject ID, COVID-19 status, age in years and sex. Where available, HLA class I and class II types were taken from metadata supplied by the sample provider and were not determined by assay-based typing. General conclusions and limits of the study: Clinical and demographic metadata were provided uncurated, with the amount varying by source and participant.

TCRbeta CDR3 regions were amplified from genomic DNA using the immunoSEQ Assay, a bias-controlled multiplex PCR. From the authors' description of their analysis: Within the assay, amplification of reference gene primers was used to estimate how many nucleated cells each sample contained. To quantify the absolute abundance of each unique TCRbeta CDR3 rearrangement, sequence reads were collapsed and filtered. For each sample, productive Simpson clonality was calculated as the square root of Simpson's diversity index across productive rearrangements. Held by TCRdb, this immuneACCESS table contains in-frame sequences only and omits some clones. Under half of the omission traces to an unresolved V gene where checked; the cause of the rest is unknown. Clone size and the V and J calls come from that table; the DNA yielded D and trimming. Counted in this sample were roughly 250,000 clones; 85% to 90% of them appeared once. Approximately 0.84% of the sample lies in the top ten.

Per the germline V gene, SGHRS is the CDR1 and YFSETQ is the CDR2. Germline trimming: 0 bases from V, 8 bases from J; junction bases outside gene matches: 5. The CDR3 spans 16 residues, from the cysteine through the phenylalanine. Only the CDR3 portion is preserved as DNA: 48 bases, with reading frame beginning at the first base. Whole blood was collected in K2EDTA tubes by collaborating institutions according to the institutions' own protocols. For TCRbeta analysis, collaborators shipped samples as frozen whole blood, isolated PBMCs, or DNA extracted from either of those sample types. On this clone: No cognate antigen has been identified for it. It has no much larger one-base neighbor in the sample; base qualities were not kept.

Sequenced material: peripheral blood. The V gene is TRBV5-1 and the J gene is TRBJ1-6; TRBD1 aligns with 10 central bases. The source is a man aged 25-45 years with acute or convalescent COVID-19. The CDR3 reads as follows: CASSLAAGTGDSPLHF. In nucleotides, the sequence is TGCGCCAGCAGCTTGGCCGCGGGGACAGGGGATTCACCCCTCCACTTT.